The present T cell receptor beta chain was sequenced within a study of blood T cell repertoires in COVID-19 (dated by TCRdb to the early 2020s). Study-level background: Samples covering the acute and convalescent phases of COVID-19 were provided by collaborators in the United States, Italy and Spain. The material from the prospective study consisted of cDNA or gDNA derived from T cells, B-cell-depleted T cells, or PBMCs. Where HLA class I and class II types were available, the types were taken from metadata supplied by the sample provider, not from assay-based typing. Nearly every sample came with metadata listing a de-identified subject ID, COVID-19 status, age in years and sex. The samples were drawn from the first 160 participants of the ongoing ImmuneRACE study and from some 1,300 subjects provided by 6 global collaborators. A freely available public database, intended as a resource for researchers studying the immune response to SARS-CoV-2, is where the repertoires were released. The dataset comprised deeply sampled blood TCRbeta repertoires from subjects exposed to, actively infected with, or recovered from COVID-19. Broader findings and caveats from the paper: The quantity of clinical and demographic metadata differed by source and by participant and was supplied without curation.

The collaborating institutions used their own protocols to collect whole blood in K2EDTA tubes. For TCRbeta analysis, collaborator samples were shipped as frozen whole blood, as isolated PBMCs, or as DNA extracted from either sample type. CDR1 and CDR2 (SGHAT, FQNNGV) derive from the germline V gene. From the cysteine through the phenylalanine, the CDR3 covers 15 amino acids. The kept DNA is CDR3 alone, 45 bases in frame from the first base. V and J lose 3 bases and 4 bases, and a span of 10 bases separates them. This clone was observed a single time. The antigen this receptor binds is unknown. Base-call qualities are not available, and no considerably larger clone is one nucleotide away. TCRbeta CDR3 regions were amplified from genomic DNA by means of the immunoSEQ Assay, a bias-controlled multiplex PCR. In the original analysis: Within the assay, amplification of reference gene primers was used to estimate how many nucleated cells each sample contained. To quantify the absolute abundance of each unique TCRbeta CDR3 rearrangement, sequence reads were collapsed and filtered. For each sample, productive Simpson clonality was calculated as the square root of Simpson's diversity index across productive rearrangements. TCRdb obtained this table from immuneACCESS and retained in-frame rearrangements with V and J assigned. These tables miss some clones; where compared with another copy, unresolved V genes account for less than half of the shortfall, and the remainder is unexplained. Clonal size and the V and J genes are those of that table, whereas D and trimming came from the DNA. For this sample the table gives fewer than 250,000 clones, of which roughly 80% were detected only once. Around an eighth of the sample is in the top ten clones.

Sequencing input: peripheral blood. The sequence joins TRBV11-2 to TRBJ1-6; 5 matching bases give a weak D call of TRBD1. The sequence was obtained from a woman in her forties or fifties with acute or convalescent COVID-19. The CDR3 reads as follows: CASSFSGAYNSPLHF. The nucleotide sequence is TGTGCCAGCAGCTTTTCTGGGGCTTATAATTCACCCCTCCACTTT.